A single sample is the source of the 18 T cell receptor beta chains below, sequenced in a study of technical replicates of blood from several donors. TCRdb's table, derived via immunoSEQ multiplex PCR, lists solely in-frame clones and lacks some. The sample consists of about 75,000 clones, around 97% of them appearing once. The sequencing sample was made of T cells isolated from PBMCs. Receptor source: a human donor in good health.

V is TRBV6-1 and J is TRBJ2-7; the D gene is possibly TRBD2 (6 bases). This CDR3 has 14 residues. Germline V gene sequence: CDR1 MNHNS, CDR2 SASEGT. V lost 5 bases, J lost 7 bases, and 18 bases lay in between. In DNA, the CDR3 is TGTGCCAGCAGTCAGCAGCTCCTCGGGAGAGAGCAGTACTTC. Protein product: CASSQQLLGREQYF.

This clone was observed once. The chain employs TRBV19 and TRBJ2-7; weak D call: TRBD1 (8 bases). The CDR3 extends over 16 amino acids. V was pared by 4 bases and J by 7 bases, with 23 bases between. Germline V gives CDR1 LNHDA, CDR2 SQIVND (reference sequence). The CDR3 sequence is CASSTYRGREPWEQYF. CDR3 sequence (DNA): TGTGCCAGTAGTACGTACAGGGGGAGGGAACCTTGGGAGCAGTACTTC.

The chain joins TRBV10-3 to TRBJ2-7, with 9 bases identical to TRBD1. Germline CDR1 reads ENHRY; CDR2 reads SYGVKD. The CDR3 sequence is 14 residues long. The V gene end was trimmed by 8 bases and the J gene end by 2 bases; junction bases not matched to a gene: 7. The CDR3 loop is CAIGGRDRAYEQYF. CDR3 DNA: TGTGCCATCGGAGGGCGGGACAGGGCCTACGAGCAGTACTTC.

The chain employs TRBV30 and TRBJ1-2; D possibly corresponds to TRBD1 (5 bases). Trimming cost V 5 bases and J 4 bases, with 11 bases left between them. Germline CDR1 GTSNPN, CDR2 SVGIG (reference sequence). CDR3 size: 12 residues. The CDR3: CAWGIRGYGYTF. In DNA, the CDR3 is TGTGCCTGGGGTATTAGGGGCTATGGCTACACCTTC.

This clone was seen just once. J is TRBJ2-7 and V is TRBV29-1, with 11 bases lining up with TRBD2. The germline CDR1 and CDR2 sequences are SQVTM and ANQGSEA. The junction had 9 bases not matched to a gene; V was cut back by 5 bases and J by 3 bases. The CDR3 is made up of 15 amino acids. CDR3 in amino acids: CSVTGLAGMGYEQYF. DNA for the CDR3: TGCAGCGTTACAGGACTAGCGGGTATGGGCTACGAGCAGTACTTC.

This chain uses TRBV4-1 with TRBJ2-3; D possibly corresponds to TRBD2 (6 bases). The germline V and J ends were trimmed by 5 bases and 1 base, with 7 bases remaining between them. The CDR3 totals 13 residues. CDR1 and CDR2 (germline): MGHRA, YSYEKL. The CDR3 is CASSLAGTDTQYF. Written as DNA, the CDR3 is TGCGCCAGCAGCTTAGCGGGCACAGATACGCAGTATTTT.

V is TRBV28 and J is TRBJ2-5; D possibly corresponds to TRBD1 (5 bases). The CDR3 covers 14 residues. The V end lost 4 bases, the J end lost 6 bases, and 15 bases lay between the germline ends. Germline loops: CDR1 MDHEN, CDR2 SYDVKM. The CDR3 region has the DNA TGTGCCAGCAGTTCCCTAACAGGCCCCAAGACCCAGTACTTC. It translates to CASSSLTGPKTQYF.

Concerning this clone itself: Within the sample, other DNA sequences also encode this same CDR3. The genes are TRBV5-1 and TRBJ2-7, with D possibly being TRBD2 (6 bases). CDR3 length: 13 residues. V lost 4 bases to trimming and J lost 3 bases, with 11 bases between them. Germline CDR1 is SGHRS and CDR2 is YFSETQ. The CDR3 here is CASSPTGSYEQYF. In nucleotides, the CDR3 is TGCGCCAGCAGCCCTACCGGGAGCTACGAGCAGTACTTC.

The chain has TRBV2 and TRBJ2-1; 12 bases match TRBD2. The germline V gene has CDR1 SNHLY and CDR2 FYNNEI. This CDR3 is built from 13 residues. J gave up 4 bases and V 8 bases, and 0 bases lay outside the gene matches. In DNA, the CDR3 is TGTGCCAGCGGACTAGCGGGGTACAATGAGCAGTTCTTC. Protein product: CASGLAGYNEQFF. Filled out from reference TRBV2 and TRBJ2-1, the complete variable domain reads EPEVTQTPSHQVTQMGQEVILRCVPISNHLYFYWYRQILGQKVEFLVSFYNNEISEKSEIFDDQFSVERPDGSNFTLKIRSTKLEDSAMYFCASGLAGYNEQFFGPGTRLTVL.

This chain links TRBV29-1 with TRBJ2-2; 7 bases line up with TRBD1. Germline CDR1 reads SQVTM; CDR2 reads ANQGSEA. The V gene end was trimmed by 6 bases and the J gene end by 0 bases; junction bases not matched to a gene: 10. The CDR3 totals 16 residues. The CDR3 DNA reads TGCAGCGTAGTACTCGGGACAGCCGCGAACACCGGGGAGCTGTTTTTT. Translated: CSVVLGTAANTGELFF.

The rearrangement uses TRBV5-1 and TRBJ1-3; possibly TRBD1 for D (6 bases). CDR3 size: 16 residues. Germline CDR1 is SGHRS and CDR2 is YFSETQ. V lost 2 bases and J 1 base, leaving 13 bases between the germline ends. The CDR3 region is CASSFSGDPSGNTIYF. CDR3 in DNA: TGCGCCAGCAGCTTCTCAGGGGATCCTTCTGGAAACACCATATATTTT.

This chain connects TRBV25-1 to TRBJ2-7; TRBD2 matches at 11 bases. Germline-derived CDR1 and CDR2 are MGHDK and SYGVNS. The CDR3 is made up of 16 amino acids. The V segment lost 3 bases and the J segment 4 bases; nucleotides outside the gene matches: 8. The CDR3 here is CASSDASGRPKYEQYF. The CDR3 DNA follows: TGTGCCAGCAGTGATGCTAGCGGGAGGCCAAAGTACGAGCAGTACTTC.

This chain connects TRBV5-1 to TRBJ1-1; tentative D call: TRBD1 (6 bases). Germline V gene data show CDR1 as SGHRS and CDR2 as YFSETQ. CDR3 length: 16 amino acids. V lost 0 bases to trimming and J lost 0 bases, with 12 bases between them. As DNA, the CDR3 is TGCGCCAGCAGCTTGGCTCAGGGGATTATGAACACTGAAGCTTTCTTT. Protein: CASSLAQGIMNTEAFF.

The chain carries TRBV5-1 and TRBJ2-2; 8 nucleotides line up with TRBD1. The CDR3 consists of 14 residues. CDR1 and CDR2 (germline): SGHRS, YFSETQ. V shed 6 bases, J shed 1 base, and the junction held 2 bases outside the gene matches. CDR3 coding DNA: TGCGCCAGCATGGGACAGGAGAACACCGGGGAGCTGTTTTTT. Protein sequence: CASMGQENTGELFF. Full variable domain (outside the CDR3, taken from reference TRBV5-1 and TRBJ2-2): KAGVTQTPRYLIKTRGQQVTLSCSPISGHRSVSWYQQTPGQGLQFLFEYFSETQRNKGNFPGRFSGRQFSNSRSEMNVSTLELGDSALYLCASMGQENTGELFFGEGSRLTVL.

V gene TRBV2 combines with J gene TRBJ2-2; D is perhaps TRBD1 (5 bases). CDR1 SNHLY and CDR2 FYNNEI come from the germline V gene. V was cut by 6 bases and J by 6 bases, with 17 bases left in between. The CDR3 is made up of 15 amino acids. The CDR3 DNA follows: TGTGCCAGCAGGGCAGGGCTGGTCGAAGCCGGGGAGCTGTTTTTT. Protein: CASRAGLVEAGELFF.

The gene calls are TRBV2 and TRBJ2-1; 8 positions agree with TRBD2. The V and J ends lost 4 bases and 7 bases, in that order; junction bases with no gene match: 18. In germline, CDR1 is SNHLY, CDR2 FYNNEI. This CDR3 has 18 residues. The DNA of the CDR3 is TGTGCCAGCAGTGTCTTTAGGACTAGCTCCTCCCTGGGGAATGAGCAGTTCTTC. It codes for CASSVFRTSSSLGNEQFF.

For the CDR3, the DNA is TGTGCCAGCAGCCTGGGACAGGAGCAGTACTTC. Its protein is CASSLGQEQYF. This chain links TRBV7-6 with TRBJ2-7; TRBD1 matches 7 bases. Germline values: CDR1 SGHVS, CDR2 FNYEAQ. The CDR3 consists of 11 residues. V dropped 5 bases and J dropped 7; count of bases not matched to a gene: 2.

This clone was seen once. V and J are TRBV2 and TRBJ1-2, with 8 nucleotides matching TRBD1. Trimming removed 2 bases from V and 4 bases from J; junction bases left unmatched: 9. The germline V gene encodes CDR1 SNHLY and CDR2 FYNNEI. CDR3 length equals 16 residues. The CDR3 here is CASSERPGGLRYGYTF. The DNA for the CDR3 is TGTGCCAGCAGTGAACGTCCAGGGGGCTTGCGCTATGGCTACACCTTC.